Listed below are T cell receptor beta chains from one sample, sequenced in a study of T cell responses to AZD1222 COVID-19 vaccine. Assay used: immunoSEQ multiplex PCR; TCRdb lists only in-frame clones, some missing. The data show about 85,000 clones, with roughly 85% seen just once and about 4.6% held by the top ten. This specimen was peripheral blood, taken 28 days after the second AZD1222 dose. These receptors were taken from an adult who received the AZD1222 COVID-19 vaccine. CDR3s include the opening cysteine and the closing phenylalanine or tryptophan. Fields, in order: V gene, D gene, clone size, J gene, CDR3 protein, CDR3 DNA. The D gene is left open where the match is weak. Clone size is shown for a subset of rows, as once, few, many or a class of expanded clone.

TRBV4-1	-	few	TRBJ2-2	CASSHVLIRGPGELFF	TGCGCCAGCAGCCATGTTCTCATCCGGGGACCCGGGGAGCTGTTTTTT
TRBV30	-	few	TRBJ1-3	CAWSVLTGDLNTIYF	TGTGCCTGGAGTGTATTGACGGGGGATTTGAACACCATATATTTT
TRBV13	-	-	TRBJ1-4	CASSPGAGGGNEKLFF	TGTGCCAGCAGCCCCGGCGCCGGGGGGGGGAATGAAAAACTGTTTTTT
TRBV29-1	-	-	TRBJ1-3	CSARTSGNTIYF	TGCAGCGCTCGTACCTCTGGAAACACCATATATTTT
TRBV27	-	-	TRBJ2-5	CASTPRGAETQYF	TGTGCCAGCACCCCCCGGGGGGCGGAGACCCAGTACTTC
TRBV6-5	-	-	TRBJ1-3	CASSVSSGNTIYF	TGTGCCAGCAGCGTAAGCTCTGGAAACACCATATATTTT
TRBV2	TRBD1	-	TRBJ1-3	CASSDAGGSGNTIYF	TGTGCCAGCAGTGACGCAGGGGGTTCTGGAAACACCATATATTTT
TRBV7-9	-	-	TRBJ2-5	CASSSPTVGGETQYF	TGTGCCAGCAGCTCCCCGACAGTTGGAGGCGAGACCCAGTACTTC
TRBV21-1	-	-	TRBJ2-7	CASWDGLTYEQYF	TGTGCCAGCTGGGACGGCTTAACTTACGAGCAGTACTTC
TRBV5-1	-	-	TRBJ1-5	CASSLVWTYSNQPQHF	TGCGCCAGCAGCTTGGTTTGGACTTATAGCAATCAGCCCCAGCATTTT
TRBV20-1	TRBD2	-	TRBJ2-7	CSASSATSGRNEQYF	TGCAGTGCTAGTAGTGCGACTAGCGGGAGAAACGAGCAGTACTTC
TRBV27	TRBD1	-	TRBJ2-1	CASSLFGTGFFNEQFF	TGTGCCAGCAGTTTATTCGGGACAGGGTTCTTCAATGAGCAGTTCTTC
TRBV6-4	TRBD1	-	TRBJ1-5	CASSVDRAQPQHF	TGTGCCAGCAGTGTGGACAGGGCCCAGCCCCAGCATTTT
TRBV20-1	TRBD2	-	TRBJ2-1	CSARDRGGRVF	TGCAGTGCTAGAGATCGGGGAGGGCGGGTCTTC
TRBV7-9	-	-	TRBJ2-1	CASSYRGARGNEQFF	TGTGCCAGCAGCTACCGGGGGGCCCGTGGGAATGAGCAGTTCTTC
TRBV7-9	TRBD1	few	TRBJ1-4	CASSSGTATNEKLFF	TGTGCCAGCAGCTCCGGGACAGCAACTAATGAAAAACTGTTTTTT
TRBV6-5	TRBD1	-	TRBJ1-2	CASRWGQSNYGYTF	TGTGCCAGCAGGTGGGGACAGTCTAACTATGGCTACACCTTC
TRBV7-8	-	-	TRBJ2-7	CASSPGGPSYEQYF	TGTGCCAGCAGCCCCGGAGGCCCCTCATACGAGCAGTACTTC
TRBV5-1	-	-	TRBJ1-1	CASSGEGRGTEAFF	TGCGCCAGCAGCGGGGAGGGGAGGGGCACTGAAGCTTTCTTT
TRBV27	-	-	TRBJ2-7	CASSFNLQNSQYF	TGTGCCAGCAGTTTCAATCTACAAAACTCCCAGTACTTC
TRBV19	TRBD1	-	TRBJ1-1	CASSLQGISPEAFF	TGTGCCAGTAGTTTACAGGGGATCTCCCCCGAAGCTTTCTTT
TRBV5-4	TRBD2	-	TRBJ2-3	CASSPPLAGVSDTQYF	TGTGCCAGCAGCCCCCCACTAGCGGGAGTTTCAGATACGCAGTATTTT
TRBV7-9	TRBD2	once	TRBJ2-7	CASSPTLGLAAYEQYF	TGTGCCAGCAGCCCCACGCTAGGGCTAGCGGCCTACGAGCAGTACTTC
TRBV29-1	-	-	TRBJ2-7	CSASKTDSTTEQYF	TGCAGCGCTTCAAAAACGGACAGTACTACGGAGCAGTACTTC
TRBV20-1	TRBD2	-	TRBJ2-7	CSASSGTSGIYEQYF	TGCAGTGCTAGTTCCGGGACTAGCGGGATCTACGAGCAGTACTTC
TRBV27	-	-	TRBJ2-5	CASSFRGPGETQYF	TGTGCCAGCAGTTTCCGGGGACCGGGAGAGACCCAGTACTTC
TRBV6-2/TRBV6-3	TRBD1	once	TRBJ1-1	CASSLPGTANTEAFF	TGTGCCAGCAGCCTCCCAGGGACAGCGAACACTGAAGCTTTCTTT
TRBV6-1	-	once	TRBJ1-1	CASSDLLISGPAFF	TGTGCCAGCAGTGACCTGTTAATCAGTGGCCCGGCTTTCTTT
TRBV28	-	-	TRBJ2-3	CASSSPSPGTQYF	TGTGCCAGCAGCTCCCCCTCCCCAGGGACGCAGTATTTT
TRBV21-1	-	-	TRBJ1-4	CARLGTANFYSTNEKLFF	TGTGCCAGACTAGGGACAGCAAATTTCTATTCAACTAATGAAAAACTGTTTTTT
TRBV4-1	TRBD2	-	TRBJ2-7	CASSQARGAGGYEQYF	TGCGCCAGCAGCCAAGCCCGGGGAGCGGGAGGCTACGAGCAGTACTTC
TRBV9	TRBD1	-	TRBJ2-6	CASSVRGPGANVLTF	TGTGCCAGCAGCGTAAGGGGGCCTGGGGCCAACGTCCTGACTTTC
TRBV27	TRBD1	-	TRBJ2-7	CASSPRFPPGQIFYYEQYF	TGTGCCAGCAGCCCTCGATTCCCTCCGGGACAGATATTCTACTACGAGCAGTACTTC
TRBV28	-	-	TRBJ1-2	CASRMETGPSYNYGYTF	TGTGCCAGCAGGATGGAGACAGGCCCCTCCTATAACTATGGCTACACCTTC
TRBV7-6	-	-	TRBJ1-5	CASSPDRTSNQPQHF	TGTGCCAGCAGCCCAGACAGAACAAGCAATCAGCCCCAGCATTTT
TRBV9	-	-	TRBJ1-6	CASSNDGTFNSPLHF	TGTGCCAGCAGCAATGACGGGACCTTTAATTCACCCCTCCACTTT
TRBV19	-	once	TRBJ2-3	CASSISAQGTSTDTQYF	TGTGCCAGTAGTATATCGGCACAGGGGACTAGCACAGATACGCAGTATTTT
TRBV7-8	-	-	TRBJ2-5	CASSLQETQYF	TGTGCCAGCAGCCTGCAAGAGACCCAGTACTTC
TRBV27	TRBD2	-	TRBJ2-1	CASSIHSTSGRPYNEQFF	TGTGCCAGCAGTATCCACTCGACTAGCGGGAGACCCTACAATGAGCAGTTCTTC